This entry lists 14 T cell receptor beta chains sequenced from one sample in a study of T cells in Graves' hyperthyroidism and ophthalmopathy. The source material, RNA transcripts, was used to amplify TCR beta CDR3 regions. A set of HTBI primers served as the primers for a first-round RT-PCR of the TCR CDR3. TCRdb ran MiXCR on the multiplex PCR reads and lists one entry per CDR3 protein. The sample lists 400,000 to 600,000 distinct CDR3 sequences, about 16% occurring once. Sequencing was done on a sample of blood. The receptors originated from a woman younger than 45 with Graves' ophthalmopathy.

This chain uses TRBV11-2 with TRBJ1-1; D unresolved. This CDR3 comprises 17 residues. From germline, CDR1 is SGHAT and CDR2 FQNNGV. V lost 5 bases and J lost 2, with 21 bases in between. CDR3 region: CASSPREIGVGNTEAFF. The CDR3, as DNA: TGTGCCAGCAGCCCACGGGAGATCGGGGTGGGTAACACTGAAGCTTTCTTT. The whole variable domain, remainder taken from reference TRBV11-2 and TRBJ1-1, is EAGVAQSPRYKIIEKRQSVAFWCNPISGHATLYWYQQILGQGPKLLIQFQNNGVVDDSQLPKDRFSAERLKGVDSTLKIQPAKLEDSAVYLCASSPREIGVGNTEAFFGQGTRLTVV.

This clonotype was counted a few times. The chain is built from TRBV6-6 and TRBJ2-1; the match to TRBD2 covers 7 bases. This CDR3 spans 15 amino acids. The J segment lost 7 bases and the V segment lost 2 bases, leaving 8 bases of the junction unmatched. CDR1 and CDR2 from the germline V gene are MNHNY and SVGAGI (reference sequence). The CDR3 here is CASSYSHGEGNEQFF. CDR3 sequence (DNA): TGTGCCAGCAGTTACAGCCACGGGGAGGGTAATGAGCAGTTCTTC.

This clonotype has more than one count but fewer than ten. The chain has TRBV12-3 or TRBV12-4 and TRBJ1-4, with D perhaps matching TRBD1 (5 bases). The CDR3 consists of 17 residues. V was pared by 2 bases and J by 0 bases, with 13 bases between. The CDR3 reads CASSLLAGPTTNEKLFF. The CDR3 DNA follows: TGTGCCAGCAGTTTATTGGCAGGGCCTACAACTAATGAAAAACTGTTTTTT.

This clonotype was recorded many times. The rearrangement joins TRBV3-1 to TRBJ1-2, with D unclear. Germline V gene data show CDR1 as LGHDT and CDR2 as YNNKEL (reference sequence). Trimming removed 0 bases from V and 6 bases from J, with 17 bases in between. This CDR3 has 16 residues. Here the CDR3 reads CASSQDLTDLLNGYTF. The CDR3 DNA reads TGTGCCAGCAGCCAAGATTTGACCGACCTTTTAAATGGCTACACCTTC.

This clonotype was recorded many times. The CDR3 sequence: CSARDANSGGEQYF. The CDR3 region has the DNA TGCAGTGCTAGAGATGCAAATTCTGGGGGCGAGCAGTACTTC. The chain joins TRBV20-1 to TRBJ2-7, with D possibly called TRBD1 or TRBD2 (5 bases each). The CDR3 loop spans 14 amino acids. Per germline, CDR1 DFQATT and CDR2 SNEGSKA (reference sequence). Trimming removed 0 bases from V and 6 bases from J, with 15 bases in between.

This clonotype was seen at least ten times. This chain connects TRBV5-1 to TRBJ2-7, with D perhaps matching TRBD1 or TRBD2 (6 bases each). Germline lookup yields CDR1 SGHRS and CDR2 YFSETQ. The CDR3 length is 19 residues. The ends were cut back, 0 bases at V and 6 bases at J, with 28 bases in the middle. CDR3 nucleotide sequence: TGCGCCAGCAGCTTGGTCCCCGGGGGCGGCGTCCAAGGGGCGACCGAGCAGTACTTC. This encodes CASSLVPGGGVQGATEQYF.

The V and J genes are TRBV4-2 and TRBJ2-5; D is undetermined. The V end lost 4 bases, the J end lost 1 base, and 16 bases lay between the germline ends. Germline V gene lookup returns CDR1 LGHNA and CDR2 YNFKEQ. This CDR3 has 16 amino acids. CDR3: CASSPSRNPTQETQYF. The CDR3 DNA sequence: TGTGCCAGCAGCCCGTCGCGGAACCCCACCCAAGAGACCCAGTACTTC.

The table lists this clonotype with many counts. The V call is TRBV7-2, the J call TRBJ2-1, with 11 nucleotides matching TRBD2. Germline trimming cut 4 bases from V and 2 bases from J; bases unmatched to any gene: 4. The V gene's germline CDR1 is SGHTA and CDR2 FQGNSA. The CDR3 is 16 residues long. CDR3 sequence (DNA): TGTGCCAGCAGCTCCGGTAGCGGGAGGGCCTACAATGAGCAGTTCTTC. The encoded protein is CASSSGSGRAYNEQFF.

This clonotype was picked up many times. CDR3 protein: CASSLVARGPDGYTF. CDR3 nucleotides: TGTGCCAGCAGCTTAGTAGCGAGGGGACCGGATGGCTACACCTTC. The V and J genes are TRBV7-9 and TRBJ1-2; possibly TRBD1 for D (5 bases). From germline, CDR1 is SEHNR and CDR2 FQNEAQ (reference sequence). V was clipped by 1 base and J by 6 bases, with 15 bases between them. The CDR3 is 15 amino acids.

The sample holds many counts of this clonotype. V usage is TRBV27 and J usage is TRBJ2-3; TRBD2 aligns across 10 bases. This CDR3 has 21 amino acids. Looked up from germline, CDR1 is MNHEY and CDR2 is SMNVEV (reference sequence). V shed 3 bases and J 6 bases; nucleotides not matched to a gene: 24. The CDR3 region has the DNA TGTGCCAGCAGTTTTAGGTCTAGCGGGAGAGGCCATGTACCGTCGAGCGATACGCAGTATTTT. Translating it yields CASSFRSSGRGHVPSSDTQYF.

This clonotype has just one count. Since a much larger clone is just one base distant, this may be a read error. V usage is TRBV6-1 and J usage is TRBJ1-5; D unclear. The CDR3 loop spans 13 amino acids. Germline CDR1 is MNHNS and CDR2 is SASEGT. The CDR3 sequence: CTSSPRPSQPQHF. CDR3 nucleotide sequence: TGTACCAGCAGCCCAAGACCATCACAGCCCCAGCATTTT.

This clonotype was counted only a few times. This chain uses TRBV25-1 with TRBJ2-1; 13 positions match TRBD2. The length of the CDR3 is 17 residues. The J segment lost 8 bases and the V segment lost 4 bases, leaving 11 bases of the junction unmatched. CDR1 and CDR2 (germline): MGHDK, SYGVNS. CDR3 nucleotides: TGTGCCAGCAGTGGGGGACTAGCGGGGTTCCGGGCCCATGAGCAGTTCTTC. This gives the protein CASSGGLAGFRAHEQFF. Using reference TRBV25-1 and TRBJ2-1 for the parts outside the CDR3, the full variable domain is EADIYQTPRYLVIGTGKKITLECSQTMGHDKMYWYQQDPGMELHLIHYSYGVNSTEKGDLSSESTVSRIRTEHFPLTLESARPSHTSQYLCASSGGLAGFRAHEQFFGPGTRLTVL.

The chain employs TRBV5-4 and TRBJ1-6; 9 nucleotides agree with TRBD1. V gave up 5 bases and J gave up 3 bases; unmatched junction bases: 9. Per the germline V gene, CDR1 is SGHNT and CDR2 is YYREEE (reference sequence). The CDR3 is 17 residues long. The CDR3 bases are TGTGCCAGCAGGAGAACAGGGGGCTCGGGCTATAATTCACCCCTCCACTTT. This gives the protein CASRRTGGSGYNSPLHF.

This clonotype was counted at least ten times. The J gene is TRBJ1-5, the V gene TRBV12-3 or TRBV12-4; D ambiguous. This CDR3 contains 16 residues. Trimming took off 5 bases at V and 6 bases at J, with 20 bases between the two ends. CDR3 sequence reads: CASSRFDGPAGQPQHF. The CDR3 coding sequence is TGTGCCAGCAGTAGGTTCGACGGGCCCGCCGGTCAGCCCCAGCATTTT.